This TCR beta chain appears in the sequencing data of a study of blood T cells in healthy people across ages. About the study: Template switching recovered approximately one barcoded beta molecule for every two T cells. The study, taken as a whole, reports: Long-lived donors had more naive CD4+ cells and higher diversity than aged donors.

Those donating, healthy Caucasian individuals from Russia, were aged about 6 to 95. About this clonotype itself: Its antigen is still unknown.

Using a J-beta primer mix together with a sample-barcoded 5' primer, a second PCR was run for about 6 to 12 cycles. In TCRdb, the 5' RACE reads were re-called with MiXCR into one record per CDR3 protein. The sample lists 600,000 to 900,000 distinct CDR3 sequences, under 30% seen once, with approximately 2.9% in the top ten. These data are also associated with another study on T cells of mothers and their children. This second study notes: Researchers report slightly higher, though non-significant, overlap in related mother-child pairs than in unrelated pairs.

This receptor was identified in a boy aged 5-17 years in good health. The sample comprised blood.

The CDR3 DNA reads TGCGCCAGCAGCTTGAAGGGCGCAAGTGGGGGGTACGAGCAGTACTTC. It is translated as CASSLKGASGGYEQYF. The gene calls are TRBV5-1 and TRBJ2-7; a weak D match, TRBD2 (6 bases). The CDR3 spans 16 residues. Germline V gene sequence: CDR1 SGHRS, CDR2 YFSETQ. Trimming pared 1 base from V and 4 bases from J, leaving 18 bases between.